This T cell receptor beta chain is drawn from a study of patients and donors after allogeneic stem cell transplantation. TCRdb independently ran MiXCR on the RT-PCR reads; one entry per CDR3 protein. Altogether under 170,000 distinct CDR3 sequences are present, 37% being singletons, with the ten largest covering 50%. The CDR3 totals 16 residues. Trimming left V 1 base short and J 0 bases short, with 9 bases between. CDR1 and CDR2 (germline): SGHTA, FQGTGA. Sequencing was done on a sample of blood, either unsorted or a sorted T cell fraction (not recorded which). This TCR was recovered from a human donor who was either an allogeneic HSCT recipient or a stem cell or donor lymphocyte infusion donor (not recorded which). It is not recorded whose cells these are; they may come from a transplant donor. V gene TRBV7-3 combines with J gene TRBJ2-2; perhaps TRBD1 as D (5 bases). The DNA for the CDR3 is TGTGCCAGCAGCTTAAGGGGCAGAGCGAACACCGGGGAGCTGTTTTTT. Its translation: CASSLRGRANTGELFF.